This TCR beta chain was identified in a study of blood T cell repertoires in COVID-19. Assay used: immunoSEQ multiplex PCR; TCRdb lists only in-frame clones, some missing. There are 110,000 to 150,000 clones in the sample; about 80% occur only once, and 35% to 50% lies in the top ten. Sequencing was done on a sample of peripheral blood. The TCR comes from a human donor in a cohort sampled during active COVID-19.

DNA for the CDR3: TGTGCCACCAGTGATTCCAGAGGGGGGGATCCGCCCCAGCATTTT. Protein: CATSDSRGGDPPQHF. The V and J genes are TRBV24-1 and TRBJ1-5, with a tentative D call TRBD1 (6 bases). CDR3 length equals 15 residues. The germline V gene encodes CDR1 KGHDR and CDR2 SFDVKD. Trimming took 2 bases from V and 9 from J, leaving 16 bases between them.